A selection of T cell receptor beta chains follows, all from one sample in a study of shared clonotypes between healthy human individuals. Data came from immunoSEQ multiplex PCR; TCRdb stores just in-frame clones and leaves some out. The sample consists of about 2.5 million clones, about 90% of them appearing once. Material: naive CD4+ T cells from PBMCs. The receptors were sampled from a man aged 18 to 30 in good health. Some clones in this sample may be carry-over from other donors' samples. The CDR3 runs from the conserved cysteine through the conserved F or W. D genes are given only for firm matches. Size is omitted from some rows. Given values are once, few, many or a class for expanded clones.

CDR3 | DNA | V | D | J | size
CASSQEMGVGSGNTIYF | TGCGCCAGCAGCCAAGAAATGGGGGTAGGATCTGGAAACACCATATATTTT | TRBV4-3 | - | TRBJ1-3 | -
CASGIGTTYGYTF | TGTGCCAGCGGGATTGGGACAACGTATGGCTACACCTTC | TRBV11-2 | - | TRBJ1-2 | once
CASRPWSGSAYEQYF | TGTGCCAGCAGACCGTGGAGTGGGTCAGCCTACGAGCAGTACTTC | TRBV6-5 | - | TRBJ2-7 | -
CASSLVPRQETQYF | TGTGCCAGCAGCTTAGTCCCGAGACAAGAGACCCAGTACTTC | TRBV7-2 | - | TRBJ2-5 | -
CASRSSRGELFF | TGTGCCAGCAGAAGCAGTCGCGGGGAGCTGTTTTTT | TRBV5-8 | - | TRBJ2-2 | -
CASSLSTEEQFF | TGTGCCAGCAGTTTATCGACGGAGGAGCAGTTCTTC | TRBV28 | - | TRBJ2-1 | -
CASSPEGEVVGVNYGYTF | TGTGCCAGCAGCCCGGAGGGGGAGGTAGTTGGCGTTAACTATGGCTACACCTTC | TRBV5-6 | - | TRBJ1-2 | -
CASSFDGPDSGNTIYF | TGCGCCAGCAGCTTTGATGGGCCCGACTCTGGAAACACCATATATTTT | TRBV5-1 | - | TRBJ1-3 | -
CASSIEAGPGLEQYF | TGTGCCAGTAGTATAGAGGCCGGGCCAGGTCTCGAGCAGTACTTC | TRBV19 | - | TRBJ2-7 | -
CASHRTGTNTGELFF | TGTGCCAGCCACAGGACAGGGACAAACACCGGGGAGCTGTTTTTT | TRBV6-1 | TRBD1 | TRBJ2-2 | once
CAISLRQGETQYF | TGTGCCATCAGCCTACGACAGGGAGAGACCCAGTACTTC | TRBV10-3 | TRBD1 | TRBJ2-5 | -
CASSRTTGELFF | TGTGCCAGTAGTCGAACAACCGGGGAGCTGTTTTTT | TRBV19 | - | TRBJ2-2 | -
CASSDFETVNTEAFF | TGTGCCAGCTCAGACTTCGAGACAGTGAACACTGAAGCTTTCTTT | TRBV18 | - | TRBJ1-1 | -
CATSNDRNSGNTIYF | TGTGCCACCAGCAACGACAGAAACTCTGGAAACACCATATATTTT | TRBV15 | - | TRBJ1-3 | -
CASSPPSLGGIGAAKNIQYF | TGTGCCAGCTCACCACCGAGTTTAGGCGGGATCGGGGCGGCCAAAAACATTCAGTACTTC | TRBV18 | - | TRBJ2-4 | -
CASSYQLVRAQDTQYF | TGTGCCAGCAGCTACCAACTAGTGAGGGCTCAAGATACGCAGTATTTT | TRBV5-6 | - | TRBJ2-3 | -
CASSRMGQASGTDTQYF | TGTGCCAGCAGCCGGATGGGGCAGGCTAGCGGCACAGATACGCAGTATTTT | TRBV7-9 | - | TRBJ2-3 | -
CASSTGASGANVLTF | TGTGCCAGCAGTACAGGGGCAAGTGGGGCCAACGTCCTGACTTTC | TRBV28 | TRBD1 | TRBJ2-6 | -
CASSVRGDQAEEKLFF | TGTGCCAGCAGCGTAAGGGGAGATCAGGCTGAGGAAAAACTGTTTTTT | TRBV9 | - | TRBJ1-4 | -
CASSLVPLAGLSTDTQYF | TGTGCCAGCAGCTTGGTTCCCCTAGCGGGTCTTTCCACAGATACGCAGTATTTT | TRBV5-6 | TRBD2 | TRBJ2-3 | -
CASSQDLVGSRPYGYTF | TGTGCCAGCAGCCAAGATCTTGTTGGATCCCGCCCTTATGGCTACACCTTC | TRBV14 | - | TRBJ1-2 | -
CASSTSRDSADTQYF | TGTGCCAGTAGTACTTCCCGGGATTCAGCAGATACGCAGTATTTT | TRBV19 | - | TRBJ2-3 | -
CASSLNLLGTQYF | TGTGCCAGCAGTTTGAACCTTTTAGGTACGCAGTATTTT | TRBV6-6 | - | TRBJ2-3 | -
CASSFESGRVGEQFF | TGTGCCAGCAGTTTCGAAAGCGGGAGGGTGGGGGAGCAGTTCTTC | TRBV28 | TRBD2 | TRBJ2-1 | once
CASSRDGSSGNTIYF | TGTGCCAGCAGTCGCGACGGAAGCTCTGGAAACACCATATATTTT | TRBV6-1 | - | TRBJ1-3 | -
CASRQVMGADTQYF | TGCGCCAGCAGACAGGTAATGGGAGCAGATACGCAGTATTTT | TRBV5-1 | - | TRBJ2-3 | -
CASSMGEYRAEKLFF | TGTGCCAGTAGTATGGGGGAATATCGGGCTGAAAAACTGTTTTTT | TRBV19 | - | TRBJ1-4 | -
CASSGGRAEAFF | TGTGCCAGCAGTGGGGGGAGGGCTGAAGCTTTCTTT | TRBV6-6 | - | TRBJ1-1 | -
CASSKESGTKVSYEQYF | TGTGCCAGCAGCAAAGAATCCGGTACAAAGGTATCCTACGAGCAGTACTTC | TRBV21-1 | - | TRBJ2-7 | -
CAISEGNRDSGNTEAFF | TGTGCCATCAGTGAGGGAAACCGAGATTCGGGGAACACTGAAGCTTTCTTT | TRBV10-3 | - | TRBJ1-1 | -
CASSQPIATGRSGGYTF | TGTGCCAGCAGCCAACCAATTGCCACGGGACGAAGTGGCGGCTACACCTTC | TRBV4-2 | - | TRBJ1-2 | -
CASSLRLAGAYEQYF | TGTGCCAGTAGCCTCCGACTAGCGGGGGCCTACGAGCAGTACTTC | TRBV19 | TRBD2 | TRBJ2-7 | -
CASSPNEGSDTQYF | TGTGCCAGCTCACCCAACGAGGGCTCAGATACGCAGTATTTT | TRBV18 | - | TRBJ2-3 | once
CASSQVRGETQYF | TGCGCCAGCAGCCAGGTCAGAGGTGAGACCCAGTACTTC | TRBV4-1 | - | TRBJ2-5 | once
CASSQAVLLDYTEAFF | TGCGCCAGCAGCCAAGCGGTTTTGCTGGATTACACTGAAGCTTTCTTT | TRBV4-1 | - | TRBJ1-1 | -
CASSEVNRGTTGELFF | TGTGCCAGCAGTGAAGTTAACAGAGGGACCACCGGGGAGCTGTTTTTT | TRBV6-1 | - | TRBJ2-2 | -
CASSLAGGIGNNEQFF | TGTGCCAGCAGCTTGGCGGGCGGGATCGGGAACAATGAGCAGTTCTTC | TRBV5-6 | - | TRBJ2-1 | -
CATSRDRGSEAFF | TGTGCCACCAGCAGGGACAGGGGCTCTGAAGCTTTCTTT | TRBV15 | TRBD1 | TRBJ1-1 | -
CASSLGETAYYGYTF | TGCGCCAGCAGCTTGGGGGAAACTGCTTACTATGGCTACACCTTC | TRBV5-1 | - | TRBJ1-2 | -
CASSLGEGEAFF | TGTGCCAGCAGCTTGGGGGAAGGGGAAGCTTTCTTT | TRBV5-6 | - | TRBJ1-1 | -
CASSEAQVMNTEAFF | TGTGCCAGCAGTGAAGCTCAGGTTATGAACACTGAAGCTTTCTTT | TRBV6-1 | - | TRBJ1-1 | -
CASSITGPGTEAFF | TGTGCCAGTAGTATCACAGGGCCCGGCACTGAAGCTTTCTTT | TRBV19 | - | TRBJ1-1 | -
CASSQGVGQGAGEQYF | TGTGCCAGCAGCCAGGGAGTGGGACAGGGGGCGGGCGAGCAGTACTTC | TRBV4-2 | TRBD1 | TRBJ2-7 | -
CASIQQGNYNEQFF | TGTGCCAGCATCCAACAGGGTAACTACAATGAGCAGTTCTTC | TRBV28 | - | TRBJ2-1 | -
CASNEGERGYTF | TGTGCCAGCAACGAGGGGGAACGGGGCTACACCTTC | TRBV2 | - | TRBJ1-2 | -
CASSPPLTGTGEEQYF | TGTGCCAGCAGTCCCCCCTTAACCGGGACAGGTGAGGAGCAGTACTTC | TRBV28 | TRBD1 | TRBJ2-7 | -
CASSATPAGTSGYNEQFF | TGTGCCAGCAGCGCCACCCCCGCCGGGACTAGCGGTTACAATGAGCAGTTCTTC | TRBV9 | TRBD2 | TRBJ2-1 | once
CATTRDRGNTIYF | TGTGCCACCACCCGGGACAGGGGAAACACCATATATTTT | TRBV15 | TRBD1 | TRBJ1-3 | -